This TCR beta chain came from a study of beta chain features in type 1 diabetes (dated by TCRdb to the late 2010s). Regarding the study in general: Mean age, gender distribution, total cell number and subset yield were not different between patients and healthy donors. The study compared the TCRB repertoires of sorted circulating CD4+ T cell subsets in recently diagnosed type 1 diabetes patients with those in matched healthy donors. A total of about 110,000,000 sorted cells were examined across all samples, and a strong correlation was observed between cell number per subset and RNA yield. Regulatory and stem cell-like memory subsets were isolated from only 8 patients and about 8 healthy donors, whereas naive and central memory subsets came from all 28 donors. Findings and caveats that apply to the study as a whole: Because cDNA was sequenced instead of genomic DNA, activated cells with high expression could be over-represented, although the groups did not differ in activation or CD3 levels. Shorter templates might have been favored by PCR, but patient and control samples were amplified and corrected together, so both groups would have been affected equally by any skew. Naive, central memory and regulatory TCRB repertoires appeared more similar among patients than among healthy donors. Patients with type 1 diabetes made fewer insertions and deleted more nucleotides at VDJ recombination sites, implying thymic rearrangement abnormalities. Only small numbers of individuals were included in the HLA sub-analyses, which left unresolved whether HLA type had any influence on TCRB rearrangement. Type 1 diabetes patients showed a moderate but significant shortening of TCRB CDR3 length in all four CD4+ subsets.

From each donor, a single peripheral blood sample of approximately 110 mL on average was drawn into heparinised tubes. Naive, central memory, regulatory and stem cell-like memory CD4+ T cells were sorted on a BD FACSAria II using a panel including CD45RO, CCR7, CD25, CD127, CD95 and CD27. A purity above 98% was achieved for all sorted populations. PBMCs were isolated immediately by Lymphoprep density gradient centrifugation and stained directly without culture. Samples were stained and sorted in pairs, with one healthy donor and one patient per experiment, so that batch effects were minimized. A word on this clone: No antigen is known for it. The sample holds no much larger clone one base away, and base qualities are not on file.

All of the isolated RNA was reverse transcribed with the High Capacity cDNA Reverse Transcription Kit, so expressed TCRB transcripts were sequenced. Deep immunoSEQ sequencing was performed on naive, central memory and regulatory T cell samples, with an average of approximately 3.9 million total reads per sample. Sorted cells were lysed in RLT buffer and RNA was extracted with DNase-treated RNeasy Micro or Mini kits, depending on cell number. Each cell subset was processed on its own to prevent cross-contamination, while patient and healthy donor samples were processed together. Using the immunoSEQ multiplex PCR, TCRB sequences were amplified from cDNA into 87-bp fragments spanning the CDR3 region. The amplicons were sequenced using the Illumina HiSeq platform. As for the authors' bioinformatics: Synthetic template baselines were used to correct PCR bias computationally, reads within Hamming distance 2 were collapsed together, and singletons that could not be merged were discarded. Reads were aligned to IMGT to assign V, D and J genes, CDR3 length, and insertions or deletions at six rearrangement sites. Clonotype counts were normalized to sorted cell number within each subset before computing true diversity and Gini coefficients with the tcR R package. The overlap coefficient, calculated on TCRB nucleotide sequences, was used to measure repertoire sharing. As a proxy for the pre-selection repertoire, out-of-frame TCRB sequences from naive cells were analyzed. What TCRdb holds here is the immuneACCESS table cut down to in-frame rearrangements. Part of the clones is not present; checked against another copy, under half of the missing clones reflect an unresolved V gene, and the others are unexplained. That table gives V, J and clone size, and the DNA gave D and trimming. A total of under 450,000 clones appear in this sample, approximately 15% of them only once. Roughly 0.033% of the sample goes to the ten largest clones.

From its cysteine to its phenylalanine, the CDR3 spans 14 amino acids. The DNA shown is the 42-base CDR3, in frame from base 1. V drops 3 bases and J drops 6 bases, leaving 13 bases in between. CDR1 and CDR2 are read off the germline V gene as MGHDK and SYGVNS. The chain couples TRBV25-1 to TRBJ2-3, with an unclear D gene assignment. Source material: naive CD4+ T cells from blood. The cell subset or site tag for this specimen amounts to: true naive CD4+ T cells. This TCR came from a man aged 25 to 40 in good health. CDR3 loop: CASSEDQARDTQYF. The DNA reads TGTGCCAGCAGTGAGGACCAGGCCCGGGATACGCAGTATTTT.